These 17 T cell receptor delta chains were all obtained from the same sample, sequenced in a study of γδ T cells in repeated Plasmodium falciparum infection. TCRdb called clones from the multiplex PCR reads again using CATT. This table has approximately 93,000 delta-chain clones, roughly 0.98% appearing once. Gammadelta T cells were flow-sorted from PBMC into Vgamma9/Vdelta2+ and Vdelta2-negative populations for bulk analysis. Sequences were obtained from gamma-delta T cells from blood. These receptors were taken from a pool of human donors (malaria-infected and uninfected, not separated).

The sample holds a few counts of this clone. With only one base between it and a far larger clone, this is likely a read error. This same CDR3 is encoded by further DNA sequences in the sample. TRDV1 is the V gene, and the J gene was not called; the D segment call TRDD3 is taken from the table without a DNA check. CDR3 length: 20 residues. In germline, CDR1 is TSWWSYY, CDR2 QGS. In DNA, the CDR3 is TGTGCTCTTGGGGAGTTTCCCAGTACTGGGGGACCGACGTACACCGATAAACTCATCTTC. It specifies CALGEFPSTGGPTYTDKLIF.

This clone has a handful of counts. TCRdb has a much larger clone's protein, which differs at residue 16 from the translation of this DNA, likely because of a read error; what is shown is the protein translated from the DNA. The chain employs TRDV1 and TRDJ1; 11 nucleotides line up with TRDD3. Matching the DNA to germline supplied the J gene, which TCRdb does not give. The V and J ends lost 2 bases and 4 bases, in that order; junction bases with no gene match: 21. This CDR3 region has 21 residues. Germline V gives CDR1 TSWWSYY, CDR2 QGS. The CDR3 protein is CALGEYRPNYGGYEGLDKLIF. As DNA, the CDR3 is TGTGCTCTTGGGGAATACCGTCCGAACTATGGGGGATACGAGGGGCTCGATAAACTCATCTTT.

This clone was detected ten times or more. The rearrangement links TRDV1 to TRDJ1, with 8 bases matching TRDD3. V gave up 2 bases and J gave up 0 bases; unmatched junction bases: 20. CDR3 length: 21 residues. Germline CDR1 and CDR2: TSWWSYY and QGS. The CDR3 DNA is TGTGCTCTTGGGGAATCACCCTCGTCTACGTTTGGTGGGGGATACACCGATAAACTCATCTTT. This encodes CALGESPSSTFGGGYTDKLIF.

This clone was seen a handful of times. With only one base between it and a far larger clone, this is likely a read error. Other DNA sequences in this specimen translate into the identical CDR3. The chain recombines TRDV2 with TRDJ3, with TRDD3 identical over 13 bases. Assignment of the J gene here rests on matching the DNA to germline, because TCRdb gives none. Germline CDR1 reads GEAIGNYY; CDR2 reads EKD. The CDR3 is 19 amino acids. The CDR3 region has the DNA TGTGCCTGTGACAGTACTGGGGGATACGGCTCCTGGGACACCCGGCAGATGTTTTTC. Protein: CACDSTGGYGSWDTRQMFF.

As for this clone: With a far larger clone one base away, a read error is the likely cause. Other nucleotide sequences from this sample produce the same CDR3. The chain joins TRDV1 to TRDJ1; 11 bases map to TRDD3. The J gene, missing from TCRdb, was assigned here through DNA to germline matching. Germline V gene lookup returns CDR1 TSWWSYY and CDR2 QGS. The CDR3 length is 22 residues. The CDR3 bases are TGTGCTCTCGGGGGGTTTCCTACTTACTGGGGGATATTGCCTCAGTACACCGATAAACTCATCTTT. Translation gives CALGGFPTYWGILPQYTDKLIF.

This clone was picked up a small number of times. TCRdb's entry gives the protein of a much larger clone, which mismatches this DNA's translation at residue 5, likely from a read error; the protein reported here is translated from the DNA. The chain employs TRDV1 and TRDJ1; 9 bases are a match to TRDD3. No J gene was available from TCRdb, and it was assigned here by a germline match of the DNA. J lost 4 bases, V lost 4 bases, and 16 bases had no gene match. Germline V gene sequence: CDR1 TSWWSYY, CDR2 QGS. This CDR3 comprises 18 residues. Written as DNA, the CDR3 is TGTGCTCTTGGGGGACTCCCGGGGCTACTGGGGGACAACGATAAACTCATCTTT. Residues: CALGGLPGLLGDNDKLIF.

This clone was recorded a few times. The protein TCRdb gives is from a much larger clone and does not agree with this DNA's translation at residue 11, likely a read error; the protein shown here comes from the DNA. The chain combines TRDV1 with TRDJ1; 8 positions match TRDD3. The CDR3 consists of 24 residues. With V trimmed by 4 bases and J by 0 bases, 31 bases remained unmatched. Germline V gene data show CDR1 as TSWWSYY and CDR2 as QGS. The CDR3 nucleotides read TGTGCTCTTGGGGCCCATCTCCGGACTTCGAATCTCTGGGGGAGGGGGAAGTACACCGATAAACTCATCTTT. The encoded protein is CALGAHLRTSNLWGRGKYTDKLIF.

This clone was detected only a few times. The protein in TCRdb stems from a much larger clone and differs at residue 17 from this DNA's translation, likely a read error; here the protein is translated from the DNA. This chain uses TRDV1 with TRDJ1, with 12 bases lining up with TRDD3. No J segment appears in TCRdb, so it was assigned here by matching the sequence to germline. This CDR3 spans 28 amino acids. Germline CDR1 TSWWSYY, CDR2 QGS. With 1 base clipped from V and 1 base from J, the junction kept 37 bases outside the gene matches. This CDR3 reads CALGERGEFAFPPSRTAWGIRGTDKLIF. CDR3 in DNA: TGTGCTCTTGGGGAACGGGGCGAGTTTGCCTTCCCCCCTTCTCGTACTGCCTGGGGGATACGGGGCACCGATAAACTCATCTTT.

On this clone itself: The mismatch at residue 14 between this DNA's translation and the TCRdb protein of a much larger clone likely reflects a read error; the protein shown is translated from the DNA. The V gene is TRDV2; the J gene was not called. Germline V gene lookup returns CDR1 GEAIGNYY and CDR2 EKD. This CDR3 has 16 residues. CDR3 in DNA: TGTGCCTGTGACACACACGGAGGTATTTACACCGATAAACCCATCTTT. Translated, it gives CACDTHGGIYTDKPIF.

There are a few counts of this clone. TCRdb records a much larger clone's protein for this DNA, with a difference at residue 13 that likely arises from a read error; the protein given is the translation of the DNA. CDR3 residues: CACDTVWGIPSRADKLIF. As DNA, the CDR3 is TGTGCCTGTGACACCGTATGGGGGATACCGAGCCGCGCCGATAAACTCATCTTT. The genes are TRDV2 and TRDJ1; 10 nucleotides agree with TRDD3. TCRdb offers no J gene call, so here the DNA was matched to germline to obtain one. The CDR3 totals 18 residues. V dropped 0 bases and J dropped 3; count of bases not matched to a gene: 12. Germline CDR1 is GEAIGNYY and CDR2 is EKD.

This clone has a handful of counts. TCRdb records a much larger clone's protein for this DNA, with a difference at residue 11 that likely arises from a read error; the protein given is the translation of the DNA. The chain combines TRDV2 with TRDJ3; 10 bases fit TRDD3. The J gene, absent from TCRdb, was called here by matching the DNA to germline. The CDR3 sequence is 22 residues long. Germline V gene data show CDR1 as GEAIGNYY and CDR2 as EKD. J was trimmed by 0 bases and V by 1 base; bases with no gene match: 14. In nucleotides, the CDR3 is TGTGCCTGTGACACTACCGTACTGGGGGATGCGAGCGACTCCTGGGACACCCGACAGATGTTTTTC. Residues: CACDTTVLGDASDSWDTRQMFF.

With regard to this clone: The TCRdb record carries a much larger clone's protein, which differs from this DNA's translation at residue 18; a read error is the likely cause, and the protein listed here is the DNA translation. The chain joins TRDV2 to TRDJ1; 12 positions agree with TRDD3. CDR3 size: 21 residues. CDR1 GEAIGNYY and CDR2 EKD come from the germline V gene. CDR3 nucleotides: TGTGCCTGTGACACCCGGAACACTTCCTACCTGGGGGATACGTACACCGATAATCTCATCTTT. Protein sequence: CACDTRNTSYLGDTYTDNLIF.

Worth noting for this clone: The amino acid sequence in TCRdb belongs to a much larger clone and departs from this DNA's translation at residue 3, likely a sequencing read error; the sequence shown is translated from the DNA. DNA for the CDR3: TGTGCCAGTGATCCCTGGGGGAACACCGATAAACTCATCTTT. It is translated as CASDPWGNTDKLIF. The rearrangement links TRDV2 to TRDJ1; TRDD3 matches at 8 bases. TCRdb supplies no J gene; here it was assigned by aligning the nucleotide sequence to germline. This CDR3 spans 14 amino acids. Germline V gives CDR1 GEAIGNYY, CDR2 EKD.

For this clone: The protein that TCRdb holds for this DNA derives from a much larger clone and differs from the translated DNA at residue 20, which likely indicates a read error; the protein shown here is translated from the DNA. The CDR3 sequence: CACDTVDITGGQSSWDTRQVFF. The CDR3 DNA reads TGTGCCTGTGACACCGTGGACATTACTGGGGGACAAAGCTCCTGGGACACCCGACAGGTGTTTTTC. No J gene was assigned, while the V gene was called as TRDV2; TRDD3, as called in the table, went unchecked against the DNA. Germline CDR1 is GEAIGNYY and CDR2 is EKD. The CDR3 extends over 22 amino acids.

This clone was counted only a few times. TCRdb lists the protein of a much larger clone for this DNA, which differs at residue 6, so this is likely a read error; the protein given here is translated from the DNA itself. This chain links TRDV2 with TRDJ1, with 10 bases fitting TRDD3. The J gene was missing in TCRdb and was found by matching the end of the DNA to germline. This CDR3 has 24 amino acids. The germline V gene has CDR1 GEAIGNYY and CDR2 EKD. The junction had 27 bases not matched to a gene; V was cut back by 0 bases and J by 0 bases. CDR3: CACDTARPSPSPNWGMGYTDKLIF. Here the CDR3 DNA reads TGTGCCTGTGACACCGCTCGTCCCTCCCCTAGCCCAAACTGGGGGATGGGGTACACCGATAAACTCATCTTT.

This clone was recorded a few times. The protein given by TCRdb reflects a much larger clone and differs at residue 12 from this DNA's translation, likely from a read error; the protein shown is the DNA's translation. The chain links TRDV1 to TRDJ3; perhaps D is TRDD2 or TRDD3 (6 bases each). Here the J gene came from matching the DNA to germline, since TCRdb omits it. The V end lost 5 bases, the J end lost 2 bases, and 22 bases lay between the germline ends. CDR1 is TSWWSYY, CDR2 QGS, per germline. CDR3 size: 20 residues. The CDR3 DNA reads TGTGCTCTTGGGCCTCAGAGGCTTCCTGGGGATCCCTGGGACACCCGACAGATGTTTTTC. This gives the protein CALGPQRLPGDPWDTRQMFF.

This clone was detected a few times. TCRdb attributes to this sequence the protein of a much larger clone, which differs from the DNA translation at residue 2; a read error is likely, and the protein displayed is translated from the DNA. The genes are TRDV1 and TRDJ1; D might be TRDD3 (5 bases). Germline loops: CDR1 TSWWSYY, CDR2 QGS. The CDR3 length is 16 residues. DNA for the CDR3: TGTTCTCTTGGGGAACTTATCCCCCAAAAGGAGGGTAAACTCATCTTT. Its protein product is CSLGELIPQKEGKLIF.